One sample yielded the 20 T cell receptor beta chains listed below, sequenced in a study of shared clonotypes between healthy human individuals. Clones were sequenced by immunoSEQ multiplex PCR, and TCRdb holds only the in-frame ones, with some missing. The sample lists about half a million clones, 78% seen once, with around 13% in the top ten. Sequencing was performed on PBMCs. Every receptor here comes from a woman aged 40 to 55 in good health. Some clones in this sample may be carry-over from other donors' samples.

The chain uses TRBV4-1 and TRBJ1-2; D gene unclear. The germline gives CDR1 MGHRA, CDR2 YSYEKL. Trimming stripped 1 base from V and 3 bases from J, with 9 bases between. The CDR3 is 14 residues long. The CDR3 here is CASSQVPAYYGYTF. The CDR3 coding sequence is TGCGCCAGCAGCCAAGTGCCAGCCTACTATGGCTACACCTTC.

A single count supports this clone. The J gene is TRBJ2-5, the V gene TRBV7-8, with 7 bases that match TRBD2. The J call is doubtful: the DNA matches TRBJ2-7 better. The CDR3 runs 15 residues. Germline V lookup: CDR1 SGHVS, CDR2 FQNEAQ. The CDR3 is CASSQLEGGLAEQYF. The CDR3, as DNA: TGTGCCAGCAGTCAACTGGAGGGAGGGCTGGCCGAGCAGTACTTC.

The chain is built from TRBV11-3 and TRBJ1-4, with D hard to call. V gave up 5 bases and J gave up 3 bases, with 16 bases separating them. CDR1 is SGHNT, CDR2 YENEEA, per germline. This CDR3 comprises 16 residues. CDR3 in amino acids: CASSARQRGSNEKLFF. The CDR3, as DNA: TGTGCCAGCAGCGCCCGTCAGCGGGGATCTAATGAAAAACTGTTTTTT.

V and J are TRBV18 and TRBJ2-6, with 8 bases that match TRBD1. The tail of the sequence fits TRBJ2-7 better, so the J call may be wrong. Germline lookup yields CDR1 KGHSH and CDR2 LQKENI. This CDR3 is built from 15 residues. CDR3 loop: CASSPTGTGKYEQYF. Here the CDR3 DNA reads TGTGCCAGCTCACCAACCGGGACAGGTAAATACGAGCAGTACTTC.

V and J are TRBV10-3 and TRBJ2-1; 9 bases align to TRBD2. The junction had 13 bases not matched to a gene; V was cut back by 6 bases and J by 4 bases. The V gene's germline CDR1 is ENHRY and CDR2 SYGVKD. The CDR3 has 17 amino acids. The CDR3 loop is CAISARVGREGYNEQFF. Written as DNA, the CDR3 is TGTGCCATCAGCGCTCGAGTAGGGCGGGAGGGTTACAATGAGCAGTTCTTC.

The rearrangement uses TRBV7-6 and TRBJ2-3; TRBD2 matches 7 bases. CDR3 length equals 14 residues. Germline V gene lookup returns CDR1 SGHVS and CDR2 FNYEAQ. The J segment lost 4 bases and the V segment lost 2 bases, leaving 3 bases of the junction unmatched. The CDR3 bases are TGTGCCAGCAGCTTAATAGCGGGTGCAGATACGCAGTATTTT. Translated, it gives CASSLIAGADTQYF.

This clone was counted between two and nine times. V gene TRBV4-1 combines with J gene TRBJ2-4, with D perhaps matching TRBD2 (5 bases). The CDR3 has 14 amino acids. Germline V gives CDR1 MGHRA, CDR2 YSYEKL. Trimming removed 2 bases at V and 4 bases at J, with 9 bases between. Written as DNA, the CDR3 is TGCGCCAGCAGCCAAATAAGGACTAAAAACATTCAGTACTTC. Protein product: CASSQIRTKNIQYF.

The chain has TRBV11-3 and TRBJ2-1; TRBD2 is a possible D gene (6 bases). This CDR3 is 15 amino acids long. Trimming took 5 bases from V and 4 from J, leaving 15 bases between them. Germline V gives CDR1 SGHNT, CDR2 YENEEA. The CDR3 protein is CASSEAWDFYNEQFF. CDR3 nucleotides: TGTGCCAGCAGCGAAGCGTGGGACTTTTACAATGAGCAGTTCTTC.

The chain employs TRBV29-1 and TRBJ2-1; D possibly corresponds to TRBD2 (6 bases). V was trimmed by 8 bases and J by 4 bases, leaving 15 bases between them. Looked up from germline, CDR1 is SQVTM and CDR2 is ANQGSEA. CDR3 length: 13 amino acids. The CDR3 region has the DNA TGCAGCCATCGGGAGTCAGGTTACAATGAGCAGTTCTTC. Encoded protein: CSHRESGYNEQFF.

This chain uses TRBV14 with TRBJ1-3; D gene unclear. Between the trimmed V and J ends, which lost 0 bases and 2 bases, there was a span of 11 bases. The CDR3 length is 16 residues. The germline gives CDR1 SGHDN, CDR2 FVKESK. The CDR3 region is CASSQDPGPPGNTIYF. DNA for the CDR3: TGTGCCAGCAGCCAAGATCCGGGTCCCCCTGGAAACACCATATATTTT.

This clone was detected a few times. V and J are TRBV19 and TRBJ2-7; 8 bases align to TRBD2. Unmatched junction bases numbered 3, after V lost 7 bases and J lost 1 base. This CDR3 has 13 amino acids. The germline CDR1 and CDR2 sequences are LNHDA and SQIVND (reference sequence). In nucleotides, the CDR3 is TGTGCCAGTAAGCGGGAGAATTCCTACGAGCAGTACTTC. It translates to CASKRENSYEQYF.

Here the CDR3 DNA reads TGTGCCAGCAGTTACGGACTAGCGGCGTGGAATGAGCAGTTCTTC. This sequence encodes CASSYGLAAWNEQFF. The V call is TRBV6-9, the J call TRBJ2-1; 10 nucleotides align to TRBD2. The CDR3 is 15 amino acids. Germline CDR1 MNHGY, CDR2 SVAAGI. J lost 7 bases, V lost 3 bases, and 6 bases had no gene match.

The rearrangement links TRBV6-5 to TRBJ2-2; D gene ambiguous. With 1 base removed from V and 4 bases from J, the gap between germline ends came to 4 bases. The CDR3 is made up of 13 amino acids. Germline CDR1 and CDR2: MNHEY and SVGAGI. The CDR3 loop is CASSYLSTGELFF. Here the CDR3 DNA reads TGTGCCAGCAGTTACTTGAGCACCGGGGAGCTGTTTTTT.

The V gene is TRBV29-1, the J gene TRBJ1-1; 8 positions agree with TRBD1. V lost 8 bases to trimming and J lost 4 bases; unmatched junction nucleotides: 9. The CDR3 consists of 13 residues. The germline V gene encodes CDR1 SQVTM and CDR2 ANQGSEA. Written as DNA, the CDR3 is TGCAGCACCCAGGACAGGGCGGGCACTGAAGCTTTCTTT. This encodes CSTQDRAGTEAFF.

The V and J genes are TRBV19 and TRBJ1-1; the match to TRBD1 covers 7 bases. The V and J ends lost 5 bases and 7 bases, in that order; junction bases with no gene match: 4. CDR1 LNHDA and CDR2 SQIVND come from the germline V gene (reference sequence). The CDR3 contains 12 residues. CDR3 bases: TGTGCCAGTAGTCCCCGGGACAGTGAAGCTTTCTTT. This translates into CASSPRDSEAFF.

V gene TRBV10-3 combines with J gene TRBJ1-1; possibly TRBD1 for D (6 bases). V was clipped by 6 bases and J by 1 base, with 12 bases between them. Germline-derived CDR1 and CDR2 are ENHRY and SYGVKD. This CDR3 spans 14 amino acids. The CDR3 DNA reads TGTGCCATCAGCAGGACAGAAGAGAACACTGAAGCTTTCTTT. Protein: CAISRTEENTEAFF.

This clone was seen a single time. The chain couples TRBV7-7 to TRBJ2-2, with 9 bases matching TRBD2. The trim removed 3 bases at V and 0 bases at J, leaving 2 bases unmatched. The CDR3 runs 16 residues. Germline loops: CDR1 SSHAT, CDR2 FNYEAQ (reference sequence). This CDR3 is CASSFLAGTNTGELFF. CDR3 DNA sequence: TGTGCCAGCAGCTTCCTAGCGGGGACGAACACCGGGGAGCTGTTTTTT. Combining the CDR3 with reference TRBV7-7 and TRBJ2-2 gives the whole variable domain GAGVSQSPRYKVTKRGQDVTLRCDPISSHATLYWYQQALGQGPEFLTYFNYEAQPDKSGLPSDRFSAERPEGSISTLTIQRTEQRDSAMYRCASSFLAGTNTGELFFGEGSRLTVL.

The chain has TRBV4-3 and TRBJ1-2, with D hard to call. The germline gives CDR1 LGHNA, CDR2 YSLEER. Trimming left V 0 bases short and J 5 bases short, with 7 bases between. The CDR3 totals 13 residues. The CDR3 loop is CASSQDQRYGYTF. The CDR3 DNA follows: TGCGCCAGCAGCCAAGATCAGAGGTATGGCTACACCTTC.

The chain links TRBV19 to TRBJ2-5; D tentatively reads TRBD1 or TRBD2 (5 bases each). CDR1 is LNHDA and CDR2 is SQIVND in the germline V gene (reference sequence). V shed 4 bases and J shed 1 base, with 7 bases lying between them. The CDR3 totals 13 residues. The CDR3 reads CASSRGIQETQYF. The CDR3 bases are TGTGCCAGTAGTAGGGGGATCCAAGAGACCCAGTACTTC.

The V call is TRBV2, the J call TRBJ2-3; D gene uncertain. This CDR3 has 13 residues. CDR1 is SNHLY and CDR2 is FYNNEI in the germline V gene. V shed 5 bases and J shed 0 bases, with 6 bases lying between them. The CDR3 sequence: CASSTFSTDTQYF. The CDR3 region has the DNA TGTGCCAGCAGTACGTTCAGCACAGATACGCAGTATTTT.